Listed below are T cell receptor beta chains from one sample, sequenced in a study of shared clonotypes between healthy human individuals. Assay used: immunoSEQ multiplex PCR; TCRdb lists only in-frame clones, some missing. The data show some 1.4 million clones, roughly 97% seen once. What was sequenced was naive CD4+ T cells sorted from blood. The origin of the receptors is a man aged 25-45 years in good health. Both conserved end residues are part of each CDR3. Each record gives: D gene, CDR3 length, V gene, J gene, clone size, CDR3 protein, CDR3 DNA. The D gene is left open where the match is weak. Not every row has a clone size; where given, it reads once, few, many or a size class.

-	14	TRBV7-2	TRBJ2-7	-	CASRRRRQDYEQYF	TGTGCCAGCAGACGCCGGAGGCAGGACTACGAGCAGTACTTC
TRBD1	13	TRBV6-1	TRBJ1-2	-	CASLGQGASGYTF	TGTGCCAGCCTTGGACAGGGGGCCTCTGGCTACACCTTC
-	13	TRBV7-2	TRBJ2-7	-	CASSLGPSYEQYF	TGTGCCAGCAGCCTAGGTCCATCCTACGAGCAGTACTTC
-	12	TRBV19	TRBJ2-2	-	CAIGLHTGELFF	TGTGCCATCGGACTACACACCGGGGAGCTGTTTTTT
TRBD2	12	TRBV28	TRBJ2-7	-	CATQREEVEQYF	TGTGCCACCCAGCGGGAGGAAGTCGAGCAGTACTTC
-	14	TRBV29-1	TRBJ2-7	-	CSVQNREAVSEQYF	TGCAGCGTCCAAAACAGGGAAGCGGTCAGCGAGCAGTACTTC
TRBD2	16	TRBV5-4	TRBJ2-7	-	CASSLGLAGAVYEQYF	TGTGCCAGCAGCTTGGGACTAGCGGGAGCGGTCTACGAGCAGTACTTC
-	14	TRBV10-2	TRBJ2-2	-	CASNEVGDTGELFF	TGCGCCAGCAATGAGGTCGGAGACACCGGGGAGCTGTTTTTT
-	14	TRBV5-5	TRBJ2-3	-	CASSLYVDTDTQYF	TGTGCCAGCAGCTTGTATGTGGACACAGATACGCAGTATTTT
-	12	TRBV28	TRBJ2-5	-	CASSRTGETQYF	TGTGCCAGCAGTCGGACTGGGGAGACCCAGTACTTC
-	13	TRBV5-1	TRBJ1-1	-	CASSLGGDTEAFF	TGCGCCAGCAGCTTGGGGGGAGACACTGAAGCTTTCTTT
-	13	TRBV6-1	TRBJ1-5	once	CASSEVPNQPQHF	TGTGCCAGCAGTGAAGTTCCAAATCAGCCCCAGCATTTT
TRBD1	16	TRBV7-3	TRBJ2-2	-	CASSPLGQGSTGELFF	TGTGCCAGCAGCCCCCTGGGACAGGGGTCCACCGGGGAGCTGTTTTTT
-	11	TRBV19	TRBJ2-7	-	CASSDAYEQYF	TGTGCCAGTAGTGACGCATACGAGCAGTACTTC
TRBD2	15	TRBV28	TRBJ2-5	-	CASHSRGEGQETQYF	TGTGCCAGCCATTCCCGGGGGGAGGGACAAGAGACCCAGTACTTC
TRBD1	18	TRBV5-1	TRBJ2-6	-	CASSSLTGSFSGANVLTF	TGCGCCAGCAGCTCGCTGACAGGGTCTTTCTCTGGGGCCAACGTCCTGACTTTC
-	14	TRBV9	TRBJ2-2	once	CASGMTGSTGELFF	TGTGCCAGCGGAATGACAGGTTCCACCGGGGAGCTGTTTTTT
-	13	TRBV6-1	TRBJ2-7	-	CASRVTLTYEQYF	TGTGCCAGCAGGGTAACCCTGACCTACGAGCAGTACTTC
-	15	TRBV2	TRBJ2-2	-	CASTQRDTYTGELFF	TGTGCCAGCACCCAGCGGGACACTTACACCGGGGAGCTGTTTTTT
TRBD2	20	TRBV11-3	TRBJ2-7	-	CASSLALLPSGRDSSYEQYF	TGTGCCAGCAGCTTAGCTCTTTTGCCTAGCGGGAGAGATAGCTCCTACGAGCAGTACTTC
TRBD1	15	TRBV15	TRBJ1-4	once	CATSSDRQGREKLFF	TGTGCCACCAGCAGCGACCGACAGGGCCGGGAAAAACTGTTTTTT
-	15	TRBV27	TRBJ2-2	once	CASSLYRAGTGELFF	TGTGCCAGCAGTTTATACCGGGCTGGTACCGGGGAGCTGTTTTTT
-	13	TRBV2	TRBJ1-3	few	CASIYAAGNTIYF	TGTGCCAGCATATATGCCGCTGGAAACACCATATATTTT
-	18	TRBV4-3	TRBJ2-1	once	CASSQDPLKRYSYNEQFF	TGCGCCAGCAGCCAAGACCCCCTTAAGAGGTACTCCTACAATGAGCAGTTCTTC
-	13	TRBV11-2	TRBJ1-5	-	CASTISQGQPQHF	TGTGCCAGCACAATATCCCAGGGTCAGCCCCAGCATTTT
-	15	TRBV7-9	TRBJ1-1	-	CASSLARLKNTEAFF	TGTGCCAGCAGCTTAGCCCGGCTGAAAAACACTGAAGCTTTCTTT
-	15	TRBV2	TRBJ2-3	-	CASTKSTDRKDTQYF	TGTGCCAGCACTAAATCCACAGACAGAAAAGATACGCAGTATTTT
TRBD1	17	TRBV7-2	TRBJ2-7	-	CASSPYPGQGLQYEQYF	TGTGCCAGCAGCCCGTATCCCGGACAGGGGTTACAATACGAGCAGTACTTC
-	14	TRBV5-6	TRBJ1-5	once	CASSLGRDHQPQHF	TGTGCCAGCAGCTTGGGGAGGGATCATCAGCCCCAGCATTTT
TRBD1	12	TRBV27	TRBJ2-1	-	CASSQLTGQQFF	TGTGCCAGCAGTCAACTGACAGGGCAGCAGTTCTTC
-	15	TRBV28	TRBJ2-2	-	CATTTPDTNTGELFF	TGTGCCACCACCACCCCGGACACCAACACCGGGGAGCTGTTTTTT
-	15	TRBV5-6	TRBJ2-7	-	CASRLAGTPFYEQYF	TGTGCCAGCAGACTGGCCGGGACTCCTTTCTACGAGCAGTACTTC
-	11	TRBV9	TRBJ2-1	-	CASSLSNEQFF	TGTGCCAGCAGCCTCTCCAATGAGCAGTTCTTC
-	13	TRBV29-1	TRBJ1-1	-	CSVSGLMNTEAFF	TGCAGCGTATCGGGACTCATGAACACTGAAGCTTTCTTT
TRBD2	15	TRBV27	TRBJ2-7	-	CASSPGLAVPNEQYF	TGTGCCAGCAGTCCAGGACTAGCGGTACCCAACGAGCAGTACTTC
-	13	TRBV10-3	TRBJ1-1	-	CAIGQARGTEAFF	TGTGCCATCGGCCAAGCGAGGGGGACTGAAGCTTTCTTT
-	14	TRBV6-6	TRBJ1-3	-	CASSSTSSGNTIYF	TGTGCCAGCAGTTCTACGTCCTCTGGAAACACCATATATTTT
-	16	TRBV19	TRBJ1-5	-	CASRKEGTISNQPQHF	TGTGCCAGTAGGAAAGAGGGGACAATAAGCAATCAGCCCCAGCATTTT
-	14	TRBV23-1	TRBJ1-5	-	CASSLGLCNQPQHF	TGCGCCAGCAGTCTCGGTCTGTGTAATCAGCCCCAGCATTTT
-	14	TRBV28	TRBJ1-2	-	CASSLSQDYYGYTF	TGTGCCAGCAGTTTATCCCAGGACTACTATGGCTACACCTTC
-	12	TRBV2	TRBJ2-7	-	CASSGPNYEQYF	TGTGCCAGCAGCGGGCCTAACTACGAGCAGTACTTC
TRBD2	17	TRBV28	TRBJ2-1	once	CASSLPRSGRAQGFRFF	TGTGCCAGCAGTTTGCCTCGGAGCGGGAGGGCCCAGGGATTTCGGTTCTTC
-	17	TRBV28	TRBJ2-4	-	CASSFNGWGLAKNIQYF	TGTGCCAGCAGTTTCAATGGCTGGGGCTTAGCCAAAAACATTCAGTACTTC
-	16	TRBV19	TRBJ1-1	-	CASSIAPGLKNTEAFF	TGTGCCAGTAGTATAGCCCCCGGATTGAAGAACACTGAAGCTTTCTTT
-	14	TRBV11-2	TRBJ1-3	-	CASSSGNSGNTIYF	TGTGCCAGCAGCTCCGGGAACTCTGGAAACACCATATATTTT
TRBD2	15	TRBV7-3	TRBJ2-2	-	CASSPLAGSTGELFF	TGTGCCAGCAGCCCGTTAGCGGGAAGCACCGGGGAGCTGTTTTTT
TRBD1	17	TRBV9	TRBJ2-5	-	CASSLGTGRAREETQYF	TGTGCCAGCAGCCTTGGGACAGGGAGGGCAAGGGAGGAGACCCAGTACTTC
-	14	TRBV27	TRBJ2-5	once	CASSSRGMWETQYF	TGTGCCAGCAGTTCGAGGGGTATGTGGGAGACCCAGTACTTC
-	14	TRBV7-9	TRBJ2-7	-	CASSSPRAPYEQYF	TGTGCCAGCAGCTCTCCCAGGGCCCCCTACGAGCAGTACTTC
TRBD1	15	TRBV10-3	TRBJ2-2	-	CAISESGQGSGELFF	TGTGCCATCAGTGAGTCAGGACAGGGGTCCGGGGAGCTGTTTTTT
TRBD2	17	TRBV5-1	TRBJ2-7	-	CASSSRTSPDRPYEQYF	TGCGCCAGCAGCTCACGGACTAGCCCGGATCGGCCCTACGAGCAGTACTTC
-	15	TRBV4-3	TRBJ1-1	-	CASSQDGHPNTEAFF	TGCGCCAGCAGCCAAGATGGCCACCCCAACACTGAAGCTTTCTTT
TRBD1	17	TRBV18	TRBJ2-5	-	CASSPLQDRGTQETQYF	TGTGCCAGCTCACCATTACAAGACAGGGGGACGCAAGAGACCCAGTACTTC
TRBD1	14	TRBV27	TRBJ2-7	-	CATRMRQGTYEQYF	TGTGCCACCAGGATGAGACAGGGCACCTACGAGCAGTACTTC
-	18	TRBV5-1	TRBJ1-3	-	CASSSLGGIGGIGNTIYF	TGCGCCAGCAGCTCCCTGGGGGGAATCGGAGGGATCGGTAACACCATATATTTT
-	15	TRBV7-9	TRBJ2-1	-	CASSLAGGPYNEQFF	TGTGCCAGCAGCTTAGCCGGAGGGCCCTACAATGAGCAGTTCTTC
-	15	TRBV11-3	TRBJ1-1	-	CASSPVWFGGTEAFF	TGTGCCAGCAGCCCCGTCTGGTTCGGGGGCACTGAAGCTTTCTTT
TRBD2	15	TRBV5-1	TRBJ2-7	-	CASSLAAGGYYEQYF	TGCGCCAGCAGCTTGGCTGCGGGAGGGTACTACGAGCAGTACTTC
TRBD2	13	TRBV5-1	TRBJ2-1	-	CASSLTSGNRMFF	TGCGCCAGCAGCCTGACTAGCGGGAACCGAATGTTCTTC